One TCR beta chain is described in this entry. What it binds is not known. Only Caucasian adults living in Nashville, Tennessee made up the donor group. CD4+ cells yielded CD45RA+ naive and CD45RA-negative memory subsets. TCRdb's copy holds only in-frame clones and misses some; the assay was immunoSEQ multiplex PCR. The table has 2 million to 2.5 million clones, approximately 94% seen once; the top ten hold more than 0.1%. The sample originates from a study of shared clonotypes between healthy human individuals. Overall study findings and caveats: When naive CD4 clonotypes were compared across several donors, around 5% were shared.

The sequenced material came from naive CD4+ T cells sorted from blood. Subset noted: CD45RA+ positively selected. The sequence was obtained from a man aged 18-30 years in good health.

CDR3 DNA sequence: TGTGCCAGCAGCCGCTCGGGACAAGGGGAAGAGACCCAGTACTTC. Its translation: CASSRSGQGEETQYF. The genes are TRBV2 and TRBJ2-5; D is perhaps TRBD1 (6 bases). The CDR3 contains 15 residues. The V gene's germline CDR1 is SNHLY and CDR2 FYNNEI. V was trimmed by 6 bases and J by 3 bases, leaving 17 bases between them.